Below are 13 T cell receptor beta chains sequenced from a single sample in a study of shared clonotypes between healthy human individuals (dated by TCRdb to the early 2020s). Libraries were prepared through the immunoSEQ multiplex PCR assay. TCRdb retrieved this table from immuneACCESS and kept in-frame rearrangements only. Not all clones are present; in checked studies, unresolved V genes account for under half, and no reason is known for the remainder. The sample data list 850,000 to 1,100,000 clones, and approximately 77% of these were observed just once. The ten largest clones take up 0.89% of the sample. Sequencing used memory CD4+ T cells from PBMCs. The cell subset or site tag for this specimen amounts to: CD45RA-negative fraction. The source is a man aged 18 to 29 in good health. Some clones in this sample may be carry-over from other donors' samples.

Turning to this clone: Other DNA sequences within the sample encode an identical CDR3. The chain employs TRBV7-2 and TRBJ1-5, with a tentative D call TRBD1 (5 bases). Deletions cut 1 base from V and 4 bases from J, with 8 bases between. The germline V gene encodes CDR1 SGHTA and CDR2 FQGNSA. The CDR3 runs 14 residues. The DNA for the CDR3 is TGTGCCAGCAGCTTAGATAGGGGAAATCAGCCCCAGCATTTT. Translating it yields CASSLDRGNQPQHF.

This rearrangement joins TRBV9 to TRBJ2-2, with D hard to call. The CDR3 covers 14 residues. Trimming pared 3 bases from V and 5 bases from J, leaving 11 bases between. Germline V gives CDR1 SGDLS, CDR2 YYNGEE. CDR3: CASSAAQSTGELFF. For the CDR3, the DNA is TGTGCCAGCAGCGCCGCCCAATCAACCGGGGAGCTGTTTTTT.

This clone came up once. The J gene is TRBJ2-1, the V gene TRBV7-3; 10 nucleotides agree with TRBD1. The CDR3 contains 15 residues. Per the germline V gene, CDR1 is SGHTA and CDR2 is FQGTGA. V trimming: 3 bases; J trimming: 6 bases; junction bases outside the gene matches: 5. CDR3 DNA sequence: TGTGCCAGCAGCTTGGGACAGGGGAAGGGCAATGAGCAGTTCTTC. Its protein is CASSLGQGKGNEQFF.

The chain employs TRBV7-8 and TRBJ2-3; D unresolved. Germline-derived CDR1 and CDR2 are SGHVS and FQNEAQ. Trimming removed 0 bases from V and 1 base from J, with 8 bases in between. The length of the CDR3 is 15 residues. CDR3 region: CASSLAILRTDTQYF. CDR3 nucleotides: TGTGCCAGCAGCTTAGCGATTCTTCGCACAGATACGCAGTATTTT.

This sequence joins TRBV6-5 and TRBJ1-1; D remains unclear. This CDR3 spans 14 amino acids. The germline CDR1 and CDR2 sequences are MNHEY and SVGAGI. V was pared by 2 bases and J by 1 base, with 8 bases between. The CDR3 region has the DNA TGTGCCAGCAGTTACCCCGGCACGAACACTGAAGCTTTCTTT. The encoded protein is CASSYPGTNTEAFF.

CDR3 loop: CASSLLGGRALDEQYF. In DNA, the CDR3 is TGTGCCAGCAGCTTATTGGGTGGGAGGGCTCTTGACGAGCAGTACTTC. J is TRBJ2-7 and V is TRBV7-6, with 7 bases identical to TRBD2. V lost 2 bases to trimming and J lost 5 bases; unmatched junction nucleotides: 12. From germline, CDR1 is SGHVS and CDR2 FNYEAQ. CDR3 length equals 16 residues. The complete variable domain, with remaining parts taken from reference TRBV7-6 and TRBJ2-7, reads GAGVSQSPRYKVTKRGQDVALRCDPISGHVSLYWYRQALGQGPEFLTYFNYEAQQDKSGLPNDRFSAERPEGSISTLTIQRTEQRDSAMYRCASSLLGGRALDEQYFGPGTRLTVT.

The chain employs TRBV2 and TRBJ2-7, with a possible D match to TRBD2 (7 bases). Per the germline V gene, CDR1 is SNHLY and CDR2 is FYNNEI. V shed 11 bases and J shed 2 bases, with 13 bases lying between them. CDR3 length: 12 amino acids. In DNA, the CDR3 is TGTGCCGGGGGGGCCCTACCCTACGAGCAGTACTTC. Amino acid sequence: CAGGALPYEQYF.

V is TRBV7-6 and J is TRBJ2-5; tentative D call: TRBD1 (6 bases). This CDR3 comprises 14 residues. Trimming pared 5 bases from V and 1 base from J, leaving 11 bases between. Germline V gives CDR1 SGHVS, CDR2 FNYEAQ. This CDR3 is CASSPGHPQETQYF. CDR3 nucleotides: TGTGCCAGCAGCCCGGGACATCCCCAAGAGACCCAGTACTTC.

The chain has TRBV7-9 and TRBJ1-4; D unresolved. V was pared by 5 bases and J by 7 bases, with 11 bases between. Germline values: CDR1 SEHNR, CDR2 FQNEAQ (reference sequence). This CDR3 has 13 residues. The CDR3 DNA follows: TGTGCCAGCAGCCGAGTCAGGAGTGAAAAACTGTTTTTT. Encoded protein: CASSRVRSEKLFF.

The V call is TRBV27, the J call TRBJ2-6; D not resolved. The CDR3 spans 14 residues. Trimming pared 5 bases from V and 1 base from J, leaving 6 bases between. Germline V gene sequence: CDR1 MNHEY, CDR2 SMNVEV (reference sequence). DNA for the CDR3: TGTGCCAGCAGTCTAGAATCTGGGGCCAACGTCCTGACTTTC. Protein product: CASSLESGANVLTF.

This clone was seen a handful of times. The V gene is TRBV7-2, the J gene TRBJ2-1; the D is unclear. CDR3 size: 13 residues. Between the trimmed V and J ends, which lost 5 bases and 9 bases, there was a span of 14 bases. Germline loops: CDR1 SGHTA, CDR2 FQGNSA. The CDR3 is CASSIRPTGEQFF. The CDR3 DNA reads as TGTGCCAGCAGCATACGCCCCACGGGTGAGCAGTTCTTC.

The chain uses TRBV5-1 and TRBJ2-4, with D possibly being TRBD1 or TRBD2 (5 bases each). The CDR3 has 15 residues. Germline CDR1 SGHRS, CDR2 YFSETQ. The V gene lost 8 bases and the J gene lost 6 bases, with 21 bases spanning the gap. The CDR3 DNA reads TGCGCCAGTTCTTTGACAGAGAGGGATTCAAACATTCAGTACTTC. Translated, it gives CASSLTERDSNIQYF. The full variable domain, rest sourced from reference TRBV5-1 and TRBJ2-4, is KAGVTQTPRYLIKTRGQQVTLSCSPISGHRSVSWYQQTPGQGLQFLFEYFSETQRNKGNFPGRFSGRQFSNSRSEMNVSTLELGDSALYLCASSLTERDSNIQYFGAGTRLSVL.

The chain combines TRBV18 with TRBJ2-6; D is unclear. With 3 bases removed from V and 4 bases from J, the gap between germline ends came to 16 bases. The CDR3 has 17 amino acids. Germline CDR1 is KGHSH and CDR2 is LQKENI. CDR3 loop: CASSPRSQVTGANVLTF. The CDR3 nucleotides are TGTGCCAGCTCACCGAGGAGTCAGGTCACCGGGGCCAACGTCCTGACTTTC.